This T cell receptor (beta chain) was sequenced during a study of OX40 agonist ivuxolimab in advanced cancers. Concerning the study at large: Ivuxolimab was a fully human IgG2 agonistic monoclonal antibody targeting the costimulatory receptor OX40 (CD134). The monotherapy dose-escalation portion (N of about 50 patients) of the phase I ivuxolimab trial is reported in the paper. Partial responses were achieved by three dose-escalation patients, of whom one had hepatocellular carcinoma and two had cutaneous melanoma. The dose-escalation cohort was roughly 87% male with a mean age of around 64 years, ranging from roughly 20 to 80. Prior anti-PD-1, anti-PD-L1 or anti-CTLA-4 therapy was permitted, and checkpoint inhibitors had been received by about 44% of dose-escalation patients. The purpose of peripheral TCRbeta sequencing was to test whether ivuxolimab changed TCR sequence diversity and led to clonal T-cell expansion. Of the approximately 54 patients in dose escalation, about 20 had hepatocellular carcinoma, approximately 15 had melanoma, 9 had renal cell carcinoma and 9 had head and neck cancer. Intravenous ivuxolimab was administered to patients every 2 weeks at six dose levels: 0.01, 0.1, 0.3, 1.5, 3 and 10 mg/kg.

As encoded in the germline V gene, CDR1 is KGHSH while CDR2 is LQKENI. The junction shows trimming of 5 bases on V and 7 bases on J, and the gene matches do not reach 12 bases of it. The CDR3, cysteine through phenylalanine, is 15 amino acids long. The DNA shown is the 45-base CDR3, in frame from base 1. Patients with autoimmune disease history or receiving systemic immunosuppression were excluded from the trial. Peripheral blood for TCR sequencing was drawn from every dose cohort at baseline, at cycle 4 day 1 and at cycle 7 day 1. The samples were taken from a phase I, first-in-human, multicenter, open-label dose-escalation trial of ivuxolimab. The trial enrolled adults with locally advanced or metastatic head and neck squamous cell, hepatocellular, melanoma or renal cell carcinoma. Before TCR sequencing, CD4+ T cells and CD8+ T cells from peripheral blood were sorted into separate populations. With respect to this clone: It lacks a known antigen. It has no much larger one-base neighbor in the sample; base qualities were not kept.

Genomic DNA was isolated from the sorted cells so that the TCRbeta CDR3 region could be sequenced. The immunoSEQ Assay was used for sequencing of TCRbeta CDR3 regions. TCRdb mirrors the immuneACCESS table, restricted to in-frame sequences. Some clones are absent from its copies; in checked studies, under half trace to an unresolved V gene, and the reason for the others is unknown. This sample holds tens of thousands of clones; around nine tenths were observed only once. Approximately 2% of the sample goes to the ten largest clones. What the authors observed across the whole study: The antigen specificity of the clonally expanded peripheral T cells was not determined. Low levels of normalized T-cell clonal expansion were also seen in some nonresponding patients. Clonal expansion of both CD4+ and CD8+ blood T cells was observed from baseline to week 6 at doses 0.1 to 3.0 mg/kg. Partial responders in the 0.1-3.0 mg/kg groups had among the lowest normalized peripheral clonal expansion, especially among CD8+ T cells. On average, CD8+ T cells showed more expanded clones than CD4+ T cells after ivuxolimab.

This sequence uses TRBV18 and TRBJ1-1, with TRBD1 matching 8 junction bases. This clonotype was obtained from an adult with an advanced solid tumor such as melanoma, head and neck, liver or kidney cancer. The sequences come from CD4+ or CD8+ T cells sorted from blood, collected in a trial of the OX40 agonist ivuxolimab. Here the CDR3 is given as CASSEGQGGFGEAFF. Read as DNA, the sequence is TGTGCCAGCTCAGAAGGACAGGGAGGTTTCGGTGAAGCTTTCTTT.